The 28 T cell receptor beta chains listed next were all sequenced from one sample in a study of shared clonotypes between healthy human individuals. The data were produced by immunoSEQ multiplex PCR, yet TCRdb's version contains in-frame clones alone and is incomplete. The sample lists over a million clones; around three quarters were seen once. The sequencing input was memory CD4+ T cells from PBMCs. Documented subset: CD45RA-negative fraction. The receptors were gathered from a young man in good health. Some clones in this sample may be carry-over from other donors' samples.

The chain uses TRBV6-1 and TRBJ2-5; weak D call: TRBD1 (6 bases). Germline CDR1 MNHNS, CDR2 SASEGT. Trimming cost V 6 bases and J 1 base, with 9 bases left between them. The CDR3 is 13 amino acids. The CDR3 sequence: CASRGTSQETQYF. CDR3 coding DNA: TGTGCCAGCAGGGGGACATCCCAAGAGACCCAGTACTTC.

CDR3 sequence reads: CASSGQGISETQYF. The DNA of the CDR3 is TGTGCCAGCAGTGGACAGGGAATTAGCGAGACCCAGTACTTC. The chain joins TRBV2 to TRBJ2-5; 7 bases are a match to TRBD1. The CDR3 runs 14 residues. Germline CDR1 SNHLY, CDR2 FYNNEI. With 4 bases clipped from V and 5 bases from J, the junction kept 7 bases outside the gene matches.

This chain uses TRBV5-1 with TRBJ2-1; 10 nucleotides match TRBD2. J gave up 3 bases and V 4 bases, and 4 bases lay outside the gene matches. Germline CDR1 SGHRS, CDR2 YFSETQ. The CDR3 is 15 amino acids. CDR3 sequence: CASSHIAGGYNEQFF. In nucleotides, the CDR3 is TGCGCCAGCAGCCACATAGCGGGAGGCTACAATGAGCAGTTCTTC.

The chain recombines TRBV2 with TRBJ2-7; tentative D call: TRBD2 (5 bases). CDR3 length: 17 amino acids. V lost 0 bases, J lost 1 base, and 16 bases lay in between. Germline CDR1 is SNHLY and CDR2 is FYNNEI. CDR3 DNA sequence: TGTGCCAGCAGTGAAGCGCGGGTCGGGAATCGTTCCTACGAGCAGTACTTC. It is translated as CASSEARVGNRSYEQYF. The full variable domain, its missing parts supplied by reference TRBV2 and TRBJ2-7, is EPEVTQTPSHQVTQMGQEVILRCVPISNHLYFYWYRQILGQKVEFLVSFYNNEISEKSEIFDDQFSVERPDGSNFTLKIRSTKLEDSAMYFCASSEARVGNRSYEQYFGPGTRLTVT.

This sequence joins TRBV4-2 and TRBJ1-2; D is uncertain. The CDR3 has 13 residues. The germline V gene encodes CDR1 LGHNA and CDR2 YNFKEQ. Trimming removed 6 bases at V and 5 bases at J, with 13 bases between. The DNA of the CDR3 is TGTGCCAGCAGGGGCGTCGCGGAATATGGCTACACCTTC. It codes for CASRGVAEYGYTF.

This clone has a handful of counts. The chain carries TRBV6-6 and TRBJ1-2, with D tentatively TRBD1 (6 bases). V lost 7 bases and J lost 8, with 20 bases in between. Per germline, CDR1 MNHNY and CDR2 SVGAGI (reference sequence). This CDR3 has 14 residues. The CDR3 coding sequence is TGTGCCAGCACCGACCCCTGGACAGTCGGGGGCTACACCTTC. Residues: CASTDPWTVGGYTF.

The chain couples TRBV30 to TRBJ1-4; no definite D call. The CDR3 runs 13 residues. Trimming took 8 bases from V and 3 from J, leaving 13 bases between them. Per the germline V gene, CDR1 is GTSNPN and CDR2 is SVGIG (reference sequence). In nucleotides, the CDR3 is TGTGCCGGGCGTATTGTTCCTAATGAAAAACTGTTTTTT. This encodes CAGRIVPNEKLFF.

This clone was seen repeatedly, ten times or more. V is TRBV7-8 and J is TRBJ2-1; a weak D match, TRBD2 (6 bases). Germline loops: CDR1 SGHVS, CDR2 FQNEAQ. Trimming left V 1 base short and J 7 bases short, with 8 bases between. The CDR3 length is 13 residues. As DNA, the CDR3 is TGTGCCAGCAGCTTAGGGGGGGAGAATGAGCAGTTCTTC. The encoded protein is CASSLGGENEQFF.

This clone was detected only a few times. DNA for the CDR3: TGTGCCAGCAGCCCAGGGGTCACCGGGGAGCTGTTTTTT. Its protein product is CASSPGVTGELFF. The chain combines TRBV6-1 with TRBJ2-2, with TRBD1 as a possible D gene (6 bases). The V and J ends lost 6 bases and 4 bases respectively, with 9 bases between them. Germline-derived CDR1 and CDR2 are MNHNS and SASEGT. The CDR3 consists of 13 residues.

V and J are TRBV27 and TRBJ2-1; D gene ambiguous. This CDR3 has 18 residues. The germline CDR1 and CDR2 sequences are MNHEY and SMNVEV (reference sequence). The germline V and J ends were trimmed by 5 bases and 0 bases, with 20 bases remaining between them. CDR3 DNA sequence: TGTGCCAGCAGTCTGGCTCCGAACTTTTTCAGCTCCTACAATGAGCAGTTCTTC. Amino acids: CASSLAPNFFSSYNEQFF.

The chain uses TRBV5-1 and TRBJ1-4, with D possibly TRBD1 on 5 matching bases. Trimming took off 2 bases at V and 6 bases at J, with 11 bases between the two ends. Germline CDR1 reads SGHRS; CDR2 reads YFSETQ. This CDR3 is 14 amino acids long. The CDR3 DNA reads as TGCGCCAGCAGCTTTTTCGGGGCGGATGAAAAACTGTTTTTT. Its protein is CASSFFGADEKLFF.

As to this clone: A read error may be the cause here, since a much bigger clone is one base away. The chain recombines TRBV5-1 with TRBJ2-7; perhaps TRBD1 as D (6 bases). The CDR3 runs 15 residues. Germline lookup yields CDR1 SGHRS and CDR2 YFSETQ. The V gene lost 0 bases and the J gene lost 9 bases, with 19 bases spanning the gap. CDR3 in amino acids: CASSLEGTFSHVQYF. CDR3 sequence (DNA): TGCGCCAGCAGCTTGGAGGGGACATTTTCTCACGTGCAGTACTTC.

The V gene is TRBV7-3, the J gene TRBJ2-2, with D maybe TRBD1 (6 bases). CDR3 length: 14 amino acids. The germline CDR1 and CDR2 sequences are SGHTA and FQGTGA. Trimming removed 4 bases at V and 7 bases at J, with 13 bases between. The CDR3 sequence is CASSSAGVGGELFF. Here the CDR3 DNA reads TGTGCCAGCAGCTCCGCAGGGGTTGGCGGGGAGCTGTTTTTT.

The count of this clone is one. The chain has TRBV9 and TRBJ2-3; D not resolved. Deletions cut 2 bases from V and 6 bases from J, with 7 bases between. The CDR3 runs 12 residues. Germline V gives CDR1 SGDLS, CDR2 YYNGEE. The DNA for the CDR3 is TGTGCCAGCAGCGTCCTAGAGGATACGCAGTATTTT. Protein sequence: CASSVLEDTQYF.

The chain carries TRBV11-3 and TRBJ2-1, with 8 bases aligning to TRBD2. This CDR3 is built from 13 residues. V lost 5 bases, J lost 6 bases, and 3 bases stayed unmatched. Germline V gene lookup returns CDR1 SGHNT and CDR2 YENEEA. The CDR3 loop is CASSMAGGNEQFF. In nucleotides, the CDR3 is TGTGCCAGCAGCATGGCGGGAGGCAATGAGCAGTTCTTC.

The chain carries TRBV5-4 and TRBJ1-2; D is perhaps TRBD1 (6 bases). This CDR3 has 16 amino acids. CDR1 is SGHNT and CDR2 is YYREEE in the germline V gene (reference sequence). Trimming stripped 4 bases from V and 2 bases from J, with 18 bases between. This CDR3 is CASSDPQGNLNYGYTF. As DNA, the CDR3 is TGTGCCAGCAGCGATCCACAGGGAAATCTCAACTATGGCTACACCTTC. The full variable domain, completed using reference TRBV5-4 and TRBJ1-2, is ETGVTQSPTHLIKTRGQQVTLRCSSQSGHNTVSWYQQALGQGPQFIFQYYREEENGRGNFPPRFSGLQFPNYSSELNVNALELDDSALYLCASSDPQGNLNYGYTFGSGTRLTVV.

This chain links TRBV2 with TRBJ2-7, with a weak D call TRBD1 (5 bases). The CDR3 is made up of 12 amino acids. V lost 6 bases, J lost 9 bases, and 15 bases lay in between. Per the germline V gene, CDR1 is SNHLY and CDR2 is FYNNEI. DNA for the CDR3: TGTGCCAGCAGCTCATTCGACAGCCGGCAGTACTTC. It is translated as CASSSFDSRQYF.

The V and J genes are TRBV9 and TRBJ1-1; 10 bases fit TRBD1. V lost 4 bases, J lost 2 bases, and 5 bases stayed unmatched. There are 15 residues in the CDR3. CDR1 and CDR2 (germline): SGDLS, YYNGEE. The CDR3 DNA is TGTGCCAGCAGCTCGGGGACAGGGGTAAACACTGAAGCTTTCTTT. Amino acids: CASSSGTGVNTEAFF.

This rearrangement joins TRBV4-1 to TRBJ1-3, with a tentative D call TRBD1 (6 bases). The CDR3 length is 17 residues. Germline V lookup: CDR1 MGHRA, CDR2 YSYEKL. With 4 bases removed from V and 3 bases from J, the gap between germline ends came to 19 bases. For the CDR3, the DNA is TGCGCCAGCAGCCCCGGCGGTGTCAGGGGCTTTGGAAACACCATATATTTT. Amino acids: CASSPGGVRGFGNTIYF.

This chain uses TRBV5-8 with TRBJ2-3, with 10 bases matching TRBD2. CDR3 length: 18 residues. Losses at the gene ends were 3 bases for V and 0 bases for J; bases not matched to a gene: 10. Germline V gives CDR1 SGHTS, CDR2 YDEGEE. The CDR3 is CASSSFGLAATSTDTQYF. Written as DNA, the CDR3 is TGTGCCAGCAGCTCCTTCGGACTAGCGGCTACTAGCACAGATACGCAGTATTTT.

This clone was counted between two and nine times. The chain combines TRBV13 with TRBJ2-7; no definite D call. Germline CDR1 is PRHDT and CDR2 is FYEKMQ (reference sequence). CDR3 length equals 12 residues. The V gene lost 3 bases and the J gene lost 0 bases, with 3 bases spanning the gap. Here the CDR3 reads CASSFHSYEQYF. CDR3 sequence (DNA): TGTGCCAGCAGCTTTCACTCCTACGAGCAGTACTTC.

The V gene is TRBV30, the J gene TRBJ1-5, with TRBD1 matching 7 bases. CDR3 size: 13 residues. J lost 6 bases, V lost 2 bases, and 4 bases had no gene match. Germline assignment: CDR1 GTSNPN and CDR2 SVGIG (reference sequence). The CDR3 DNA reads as TGTGCCTGGAGTTACAGGGGTCCTCAGCCCCAGCATTTT. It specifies CAWSYRGPQPQHF.

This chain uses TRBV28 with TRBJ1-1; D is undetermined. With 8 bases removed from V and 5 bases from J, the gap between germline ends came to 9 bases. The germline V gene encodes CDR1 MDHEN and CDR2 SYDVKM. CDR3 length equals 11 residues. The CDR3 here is CASADRTEAFF. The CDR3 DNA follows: TGTGCCAGCGCGGATCGAACTGAAGCTTTCTTT.

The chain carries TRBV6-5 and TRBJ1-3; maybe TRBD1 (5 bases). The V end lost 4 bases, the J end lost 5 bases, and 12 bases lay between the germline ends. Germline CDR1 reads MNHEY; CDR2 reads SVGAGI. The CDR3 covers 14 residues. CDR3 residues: CASSFGTGRNTIYF. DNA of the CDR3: TGTGCCAGCAGTTTCGGGACGGGGCGAAACACCATATATTTT.

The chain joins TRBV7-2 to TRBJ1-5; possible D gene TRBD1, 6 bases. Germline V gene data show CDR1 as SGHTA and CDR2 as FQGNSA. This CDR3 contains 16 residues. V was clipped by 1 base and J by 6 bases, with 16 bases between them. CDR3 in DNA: TGTGCCAGCAGCTTAGGGACCCAGGGGATTAGTCAGCCCCAGCATTTT. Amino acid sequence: CASSLGTQGISQPQHF.

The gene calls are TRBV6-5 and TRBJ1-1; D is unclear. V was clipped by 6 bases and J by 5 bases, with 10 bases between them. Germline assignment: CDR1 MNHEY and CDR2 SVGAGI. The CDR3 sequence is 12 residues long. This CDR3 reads CASRTRLTEAFF. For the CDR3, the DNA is TGTGCCAGCAGGACCCGGTTAACTGAAGCTTTCTTT.

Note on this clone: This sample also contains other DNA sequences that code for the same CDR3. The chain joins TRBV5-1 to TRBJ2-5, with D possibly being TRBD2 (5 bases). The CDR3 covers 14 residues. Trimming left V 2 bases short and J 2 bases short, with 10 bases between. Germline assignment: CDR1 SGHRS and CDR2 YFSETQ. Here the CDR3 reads CASSFGLAQETQYF. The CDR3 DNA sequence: TGCGCCAGCAGCTTCGGACTCGCACAAGAGACCCAGTACTTC.

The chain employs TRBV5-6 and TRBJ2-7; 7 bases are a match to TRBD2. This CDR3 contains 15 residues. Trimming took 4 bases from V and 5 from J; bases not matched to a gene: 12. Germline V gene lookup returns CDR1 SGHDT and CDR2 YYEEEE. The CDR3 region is CASSPDVGGVNEQYF. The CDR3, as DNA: TGTGCCAGCAGCCCGGATGTTGGGGGGGTAAACGAGCAGTACTTC.